The 28 T cell receptor beta chains reported below all come from one sample, sequenced in a study of blood T cell repertoires in COVID-19. Here immunoSEQ multiplex PCR was the method, and the copy in TCRdb shows in-frame clones only, minus some. Of about 380,000 clones detected, more than 75% appear once; the ten largest clones hold under 3%. Material for sequencing was PBMCs or T cells enriched from blood (not recorded which). Receptors originate from a woman aged 30 to 39 who had recovered from COVID-19.

V usage is TRBV4-1 and J usage is TRBJ2-1; TRBD1 might be the D (5 bases). In germline, CDR1 is MGHRA, CDR2 YSYEKL. V was shortened by 0 bases and J by 6 bases, with 9 bases between the two germline ends. This CDR3 contains 14 residues. Here the CDR3 DNA reads TGCGCCAGCAGCCAAGATTGGGGCCCCAATGAGCAGTTCTTC. Translating it yields CASSQDWGPNEQFF.

The chain links TRBV7-8 to TRBJ2-7; 10 bases are a match to TRBD1. The CDR3 is made up of 13 amino acids. After removal of 6 bases from V and 5 bases from J, the junction contained 4 bases not matched to a gene. The germline V gene has CDR1 SGHVS and CDR2 FQNEAQ. The CDR3 region is CASRRTGGDEQYF. In nucleotides, the CDR3 is TGTGCCAGCAGACGGACAGGGGGGGACGAGCAGTACTTC.

This chain connects TRBV19 to TRBJ1-1; D might be TRBD1 (6 bases). CDR3 size: 17 residues. The germline V gene encodes CDR1 LNHDA and CDR2 SQIVND (reference sequence). Trimming took off 1 base at V and 1 base at J, with 16 bases between the two ends. CDR3 coding DNA: TGTGCCAGTAGTATAGGAGGGGGGGTGGAGGAGAACACTGAAGCTTTCTTT. Translating it yields CASSIGGGVEENTEAFF.

This chain links TRBV5-6 with TRBJ1-2; 7 bases line up with TRBD1. Per germline, CDR1 SGHDT and CDR2 YYEEEE. This CDR3 comprises 16 residues. The junction had 15 bases not matched to a gene; V was cut back by 3 bases and J by 7 bases. The CDR3 protein is CASSSLGQGDFGGYTF. In DNA form, the CDR3 reads TGTGCCAGCAGCTCACTTGGGCAGGGGGACTTCGGTGGCTACACCTTC.

This clone was seen just once. This chain uses TRBV29-1 with TRBJ1-5; perhaps TRBD1 as D (5 bases). Germline V gives CDR1 SQVTM, CDR2 ANQGSEA. Trimming pared 6 bases from V and 2 bases from J, leaving 11 bases between. This CDR3 spans 13 amino acids. DNA of the CDR3: TGCAGCGTCGCCGACAGTGGCAATCAGCCCCAGCATTTT. It encodes CSVADSGNQPQHF.

This chain uses TRBV4-2 with TRBJ1-4; tentatively, D is TRBD1 (5 bases). Germline V gene sequence: CDR1 LGHNA, CDR2 YNFKEQ. CDR3 length: 15 residues. Deletions cut 6 bases from V and 5 bases from J, with 16 bases between. The CDR3 loop reads CASSPGEGLNEKLFF. Here the CDR3 DNA reads TGTGCCAGCAGTCCGGGAGAGGGGCTGAATGAAAAACTGTTTTTT.

The chain links TRBV5-6 to TRBJ1-2, with 7 bases fitting TRBD1. V lost 3 bases, J lost 8 bases, and 7 bases stayed unmatched. The V gene's germline CDR1 is SGHDT and CDR2 YYEEEE. The CDR3 runs 13 residues. In DNA form, the CDR3 reads TGTGCCAGCAGCTCACAGGGGCGCGGGGGCTACACCTTC. Its protein product is CASSSQGRGGYTF.

This chain connects TRBV6-2 or TRBV6-3 to TRBJ2-7, with 9 bases aligning to TRBD2. J was trimmed by 1 base and V by 6 bases; bases with no gene match: 7. CDR1 is MNHEY and CDR2 is SVGEGT in the germline V gene. This CDR3 comprises 15 residues. CDR3 coding DNA: TGTGCCAGCAGCCCTCTAGCGGGAAGGTCCTACGAGCAGTACTTC. It specifies CASSPLAGRSYEQYF.

The V call is TRBV7-9, the J call TRBJ2-3; 14 bases align to TRBD2. Germline-derived CDR1 and CDR2 are SEHNR and FQNEAQ (reference sequence). Trimming removed 5 bases from V and 2 bases from J; junction bases left unmatched: 9. This CDR3 spans 18 amino acids. CDR3 sequence: CASSHGLAGGYNTDTQYF. The DNA for the CDR3 is TGTGCCAGCAGCCACGGACTAGCGGGGGGCTATAACACAGATACGCAGTATTTT.

This clone was counted a single time. CDR3 in amino acids: CASSGGDSAHYGYTF. In DNA form, the CDR3 reads TGCGCCAGCAGCGGAGGGGACAGCGCCCACTATGGCTACACCTTC. This chain joins TRBV5-1 and TRBJ1-2; 7 bases are a match to TRBD1. With V trimmed by 4 bases and J by 3 bases, 9 bases remained unmatched. Germline values: CDR1 SGHRS, CDR2 YFSETQ. This CDR3 spans 15 amino acids.

The sample holds one count of this clone. V gene TRBV11-2 combines with J gene TRBJ2-5; the match to TRBD2 covers 11 bases. Germline-derived CDR1 and CDR2 are SGHAT and FQNNGV. This CDR3 is 16 amino acids long. Unmatched junction bases numbered 4, after V lost 2 bases and J lost 2 bases. In DNA form, the CDR3 reads TGTGCCAGCAGCTTAAGGGCTAGCGGGGGGCAAGAGACCCAGTACTTC. This translates into CASSLRASGGQETQYF.

The rearrangement joins TRBV28 to TRBJ1-5; D remains unclear. CDR3 length: 11 amino acids. CDR1 and CDR2 (germline): MDHEN, SYDVKM. V lost 3 bases, J lost 6 bases, and 3 bases lay in between. Here the CDR3 DNA reads TGTGCCAGCAGTTTCCGTCAGCCCCAGCATTTT. The encoded protein is CASSFRQPQHF.

The rearrangement links TRBV5-1 to TRBJ2-3, with a possible D match to TRBD1 (7 bases). In germline, CDR1 is SGHRS, CDR2 YFSETQ. This CDR3 has 17 residues. Trimming removed 0 bases from V and 1 base from J, with 15 bases in between. The CDR3 DNA reads as TGCGCCAGCAGCTTGGCCCAGGGGGGCCTTCGCACAGATACGCAGTATTTT. It specifies CASSLAQGGLRTDTQYF.

This chain's CDR3 is CASSMLVAGGQETQYF. CDR3 nucleotide sequence: TGTGCCAGCAGCATGCTTGTAGCGGGGGGACAAGAGACCCAGTACTTC. This chain uses TRBV7-8 with TRBJ2-5, with TRBD2 matching 10 bases. In germline, CDR1 is SGHVS, CDR2 FQNEAQ. This CDR3 region has 16 residues. V trimming: 5 bases; J trimming: 2 bases; junction bases outside the gene matches: 8.

The chain couples TRBV2 to TRBJ1-5; 11 bases fit TRBD1. This CDR3 is built from 15 residues. V was clipped by 1 base and J by 6 bases; unmatched bases: 2. From germline, CDR1 is SNHLY and CDR2 FYNNEI. Here the CDR3 reads CASSEGTGGGQPQHF. CDR3 sequence (DNA): TGTGCCAGCAGTGAAGGGACAGGGGGCGGTCAGCCCCAGCATTTT.

The rearrangement uses TRBV7-6 and TRBJ1-6; TRBD1 aligns across 7 bases. The ends lost 1 base at V and 4 bases at J; junction bases unmatched: 10. The germline gives CDR1 SGHVS, CDR2 FNYEAQ. This CDR3 has 18 residues. As DNA, the CDR3 is TGTGCCAGCAGCTTAGATTTTGGGACAGCCGATTATAATTCACCCCTCCACTTT. Its protein product is CASSLDFGTADYNSPLHF.

The chain employs TRBV11-2 and TRBJ2-2; maybe TRBD2 (5 bases). The CDR3 covers 15 residues. Germline loops: CDR1 SGHAT, CDR2 FQNNGV. Trimming removed 2 bases from V and 1 base from J, with 8 bases in between. This CDR3 reads CASSLRTRNTGELFF. In DNA form, the CDR3 reads TGTGCCAGCAGCTTAAGGACTCGGAACACCGGGGAGCTGTTTTTT.

The rearrangement links TRBV27 to TRBJ1-5, with TRBD1 matching 9 bases. The CDR3 runs 15 residues. V was pared by 2 bases and J by 7 bases, with 6 bases of the junction left unmatched. CDR1 MNHEY and CDR2 SMNVEV come from the germline V gene (reference sequence). The CDR3 bases are TGTGCCAGCAGTTTAACCGGGACAGGGAGACAGCCCCAGCATTTT. Amino acid sequence: CASSLTGTGRQPQHF.

The rearrangement links TRBV3-1 (or the pseudogene TRBV3-2) to TRBJ1-2; maybe TRBD1 (6 bases). Germline CDR1 LGHDT, CDR2 YNNKEL (reference sequence). V was clipped by 1 base and J by 7 bases, with 16 bases between them. CDR3 size: 15 residues. The CDR3: CASSQGQAPFVGYTF. CDR3 nucleotides: TGTGCCAGCAGCCAAGGACAGGCCCCGTTTGTTGGCTACACCTTC.

V is TRBV28 and J is TRBJ2-7; D is perhaps TRBD1 (5 bases). There are 14 residues in the CDR3. The V and J ends lost 7 bases and 3 bases respectively, with 16 bases between them. Germline CDR1 MDHEN, CDR2 SYDVKM. CDR3 bases: TGTGCCAGCAACACAGGACGAATCTACTACGAGCAGTACTTC. Amino acid sequence: CASNTGRIYYEQYF. The full variable domain, rest sourced from reference TRBV28 and TRBJ2-7, is DVKVTQSSRYLVKRTGEKVFLECVQDMDHENMFWYRQDPGLGLRLIYFSYDVKMKEKGDIPEGYSVSREKKERFSLILESASTNQTSMYLCASNTGRIYYEQYFGPGTRLTVT.

This chain links TRBV5-4 with TRBJ2-3; tentatively, D is TRBD2 (5 bases). V lost 8 bases and J 0 bases, leaving 10 bases between the germline ends. The CDR3 length is 13 residues. Germline V gene data show CDR1 as SGHNT and CDR2 as YYREEE (reference sequence). CDR3 DNA sequence: TGTGCCAGTTGGCGGGCAAGCACAGATACGCAGTATTTT. Protein sequence: CASWRASTDTQYF. The entire variable domain, with the rest obtained from reference TRBV5-4 and TRBJ2-3, is as follows: ETGVTQSPTHLIKTRGQQVTLRCSSQSGHNTVSWYQQALGQGPQFIFQYYREEENGRGNFPPRFSGLQFPNYSSELNVNALELDDSALYLCASWRASTDTQYFGPGTRLTVL.

The rearrangement joins TRBV6-5 to TRBJ1-2; no clear D. The V end lost 2 bases, the J end lost 6 bases, and 16 bases lay between the germline ends. CDR1 and CDR2 from the germline V gene are MNHEY and SVGAGI. The CDR3 extends over 15 amino acids. This CDR3 reads CASSYTRTPMHGYTF. The CDR3 region has the DNA TGTGCCAGCAGTTACACTAGGACCCCGATGCATGGCTACACCTTC.

The gene calls are TRBV4-1 and TRBJ1-2; TRBD1 matches at 7 bases. The V gene end was trimmed by 5 bases and the J gene end by 4 bases; junction bases not matched to a gene: 7. The germline V gene encodes CDR1 MGHRA and CDR2 YSYEKL. CDR3 length: 14 residues. The CDR3 loop is CASSTRRTGYGYTF. For the CDR3, the DNA is TGCGCCAGCAGCACCCGTCGGACAGGCTATGGCTACACCTTC.

The chain carries TRBV7-6 and TRBJ1-6; 7 bases fit TRBD1. Germline CDR1 and CDR2: SGHVS and FNYEAQ. The CDR3 length is 14 residues. J lost 10 bases, V lost 5 bases, and 8 bases had no gene match. The CDR3 bases are TGTGCCAGCAGCCCGACAGGGAGAGAGTCACCCCTCCACTTT. Protein: CASSPTGRESPLHF.

The chain carries TRBV7-2 and TRBJ1-1; tentatively, D is TRBD1 (5 bases). The CDR3 contains 17 residues. V gave up 4 bases and J gave up 2 bases, with 20 bases separating them. Germline V CDR1 and CDR2: SGHTA, FQGNSA. The DNA of the CDR3 is TGTGCCAGCAGCTATCTCCCCGGAATGGGGCTTAACACTGAAGCTTTCTTT. It codes for CASSYLPGMGLNTEAFF.

V gene TRBV19 combines with J gene TRBJ2-7; 10 nucleotides align to TRBD1. There are 13 residues in the CDR3. V lost 11 bases and J lost 4; bases outside the gene matches: 8. Germline lookup yields CDR1 LNHDA and CDR2 SQIVND (reference sequence). CDR3 in amino acids: CAAGQGVAYEQYF. CDR3 DNA sequence: TGTGCCGCAGGACAGGGGGTAGCGTACGAGCAGTACTTC.

The chain couples TRBV28 to TRBJ2-7, with 7 bases aligning to TRBD2. The CDR3 extends over 16 amino acids. Per germline, CDR1 MDHEN and CDR2 SYDVKM. J was trimmed by 5 bases and V by 2 bases; bases with no gene match: 12. This CDR3 reads CASSLGASGDLNEQYF. Written as DNA, the CDR3 is TGTGCCAGCAGTTTAGGGGCTAGCGGTGACCTTAACGAGCAGTACTTC.

In DNA form, the CDR3 reads TGTGCCAGCAGCCAAGGGGTCTACGAGCAGTACTTC. This encodes CASSQGVYEQYF. The chain is built from TRBV25-1 and TRBJ2-7; D might be TRBD1 (5 bases). Germline V gene sequence: CDR1 MGHDK, CDR2 SYGVNS. Deletions cut 6 bases from V and 3 bases from J, with 9 bases between. This CDR3 region has 12 residues.